The 21 T cell receptor beta chains presented below share a single source sample, sequenced in a study of cytomegalovirus exposure and HLA in healthy donors. PCR amplification relied on 60 Vbeta primers (plus 13 Jbeta primers). Clones were read by immunoSEQ multiplex PCR, and TCRdb kept only the in-frame ones, dropping some. The data hold 200,000 to 250,000 clones, with roughly 91% observed a single time. The material sequenced was PBMCs. Receptors originate from a woman aged 18 to 35 in good health and CMV-seronegative.

Note on this clone: The junction departs from germline at one end; a sequencing error may be responsible. The DNA of the CDR3 is TGTTCCAGCAGCCTAGACAGGGGGCGGGAGCATTTT. It codes for CSSSLDRGREHF. The chain links TRBV7-9 to TRBJ2-3, with TRBD1 matching over 10 bases. Looked up from germline, CDR1 is SEHNR and CDR2 is FQNEAQ (reference sequence). This CDR3 has 12 amino acids. Filled out from reference TRBV7-9 and TRBJ2-3, the complete variable domain reads DTGVSQNPRHKITKRGQNVTFRCDPISEHNRLYWYRQTLGQGPEFLTYFQNEAQLEKSRLLSDRFSAERPKGSFSTLEIQRTEQGDSAMYLCSSSLDRGREHFGPGTRLTVL.

V and J are TRBV30 and TRBJ2-7; possibly TRBD2 for D (5 bases). In germline, CDR1 is GTSNPN, CDR2 SVGIG (reference sequence). The V end was cut by 3 bases, the J end by 5 bases, with 14 bases between. This CDR3 contains 13 residues. The CDR3 here is CAWSTGVLHEQYF. The CDR3 DNA is TGTGCCTGGAGCACCGGGGTCCTCCACGAGCAGTACTTC.

J is TRBJ2-7 and V is TRBV13; 13 bases match TRBD2. Trimming took 5 bases from V and 9 from J; bases not matched to a gene: 13. CDR1 and CDR2 from the germline V gene are PRHDT and FYEKMQ (reference sequence). The CDR3 is 16 amino acids. CDR3 bases: TGTGCCAGCAGCCCGGAGACTAGCGGGAGGTCCGCCGGGCAGTACTTC. It encodes CASSPETSGRSAGQYF. The full variable domain, its missing parts supplied by reference TRBV13 and TRBJ2-7, is AAGVIQSPRHLIKEKRETATLKCYPIPRHDTVYWYQQGPGQDPQFLISFYEKMQSDKGSIPDRFSAQQFSDYHSELNMSSLELGDSALYFCASSPETSGRSAGQYFGPGTRLTVT.

The CDR3 loop reads CASSSRGTENYEQYF. In nucleotides, the CDR3 is TGTGCCAGCTCCTCCCGAGGGACAGAAAACTACGAGCAGTACTTC. This rearrangement joins TRBV18 to TRBJ2-7; 7 bases are shared with TRBD1. The length of the CDR3 is 15 residues. Trimming removed 6 bases from V and 3 bases from J; junction bases left unmatched: 11. CDR1 and CDR2 from the germline V gene are KGHSH and LQKENI.

The V call is TRBV7-8, the J call TRBJ1-3; D unclear. Trimming removed 4 bases at V and 0 bases at J, with 19 bases between. The CDR3 contains 18 residues. CDR1 and CDR2 (germline): SGHVS, FQNEAQ. CDR3 region: CASSYRDRELISGNTIYF. The CDR3 nucleotides read TGTGCCAGCAGCTATCGAGATAGGGAGCTTATCTCTGGAAACACCATATATTTT.

The chain links TRBV5-8 to TRBJ1-4, with D perhaps TRBD1 (6 bases). Per the germline V gene, CDR1 is SGHTS and CDR2 is YDEGEE. The CDR3 extends over 16 amino acids. Trimming took off 4 bases at V and 0 bases at J, with 13 bases between the two ends. The CDR3 DNA reads TGTGCCAGCAGCAGAGGGGGGGACTCAACTAATGAAAAACTGTTTTTT. Amino acids: CASSRGGDSTNEKLFF.

The CDR3 is CASSLNVGRTDNSPLHF. The CDR3 nucleotides read TGCGCCAGCAGCTTGAACGTCGGTAGGACAGATAATTCACCCCTCCACTTT. This chain links TRBV5-1 with TRBJ1-6; tentatively, D is TRBD1 (6 bases). CDR3 length equals 17 residues. Germline V lookup: CDR1 SGHRS, CDR2 YFSETQ. Trimming pared 1 base from V and 5 bases from J, leaving 16 bases between.

The chain is built from TRBV7-9 and TRBJ2-1; D is unclear. The CDR3 is 15 residues long. Trimming shortened V by 7 bases and J by 4 bases, and 17 bases separated the two germline ends. The germline V gene encodes CDR1 SEHNR and CDR2 FQNEAQ (reference sequence). DNA for the CDR3: TGTGCCAGCACCCCCCAGCTAGTGGGTTACAATGAGCAGTTCTTC. Amino acids: CASTPQLVGYNEQFF.

The CDR3: CASSSRTSEGVEQFF. The DNA for the CDR3 is TGTGCCAGCAGCTCCAGGACTAGCGAAGGGGTTGAGCAGTTCTTC. J is TRBJ2-1 and V is TRBV7-2; 9 bases fit TRBD2. CDR3 length equals 15 residues. From germline, CDR1 is SGHTA and CDR2 FQGNSA. Losses at the gene ends were 4 bases for V and 9 bases for J; bases not matched to a gene: 10.

The genes are TRBV15 and TRBJ1-1; D is ambiguous. The germline gives CDR1 LNHNV, CDR2 YYDKDF (reference sequence). The CDR3 extends over 16 amino acids. Trimming cost V 5 bases and J 0 bases, with 16 bases left between them. DNA for the CDR3: TGTGCCACCAGCCCCGGCGGCTACTCCGTGAACACTGAAGCTTTCTTT. It is translated as CATSPGGYSVNTEAFF.

The rearrangement joins TRBV25-1 to TRBJ2-5, with 9 positions matching TRBD1. The germline V gene encodes CDR1 MGHDK and CDR2 SYGVNS. Unmatched junction bases numbered 3, after V lost 3 bases and J lost 7 bases. CDR3 size: 13 residues. The CDR3 reads CASSDPGQGTQYF. CDR3 nucleotides: TGTGCCAGCAGTGATCCGGGACAGGGGACCCAGTACTTC.

The CDR3 nucleotides are TGTGCCAGCAGCATAAACAGGCCCTATAGCAATCAGCCCCAGCATTTT. This translates into CASSINRPYSNQPQHF. V usage is TRBV7-2 and J usage is TRBJ1-5, with D perhaps TRBD1 (5 bases). Germline loops: CDR1 SGHTA, CDR2 FQGNSA. Trimming took 5 bases from V and 0 from J, leaving 14 bases between them. There are 16 residues in the CDR3.

The chain is built from TRBV7-3 and TRBJ1-2; D gene uncertain. The CDR3 is 15 amino acids. Trimming removed 5 bases from V and 3 bases from J, with 16 bases in between. Germline values: CDR1 SGHTA, CDR2 FQGTGA. The CDR3: CASSPTRTSYYGYTF. CDR3 DNA: TGTGCCAGCAGCCCAACAAGGACTTCCTACTATGGCTACACCTTC.

This clone was observed a handful of times. The chain joins TRBV27 to TRBJ2-3; 8 positions agree with TRBD1. The CDR3 totals 16 residues. V lost 6 bases and J lost 1; bases outside the gene matches: 9. CDR1 is MNHEY and CDR2 is SMNVEV in the germline V gene (reference sequence). This CDR3 is CASRPYGTGRTDTQYF. The CDR3 bases are TGTGCCAGCAGGCCCTATGGGACAGGACGCACAGATACGCAGTATTTT.

The chain is built from TRBV6-5 and TRBJ2-3; unclear D gene. The CDR3 has 15 residues. Trimming removed 3 bases at V and 4 bases at J, with 14 bases between. Germline CDR1 reads MNHEY; CDR2 reads SVGAGI. CDR3 residues: CASSYRHGISDTQYF. CDR3 sequence (DNA): TGTGCCAGCAGTTATAGACACGGTATATCAGATACGCAGTATTTT.

This clone was observed once. The chain carries TRBV19 and TRBJ2-4; D unresolved. V lost 4 bases, J lost 1 base, and 17 bases lay in between. Germline V gives CDR1 LNHDA, CDR2 SQIVND (reference sequence). There are 17 residues in the CDR3. As DNA, the CDR3 is TGTGCCAGTAGTACTCTACCCCTTCCCGTCGCCAAAAACATTCAGTACTTC. It encodes CASSTLPLPVAKNIQYF. Filled out from reference TRBV19 and TRBJ2-4, the complete variable domain reads DGGITQSPKYLFRKEGQNVTLSCEQNLNHDAMYWYRQDPGQGLRLIYYSQIVNDFQKGDIAEGYSVSREKKESFPLTVTSAQKNPTAFYLCASSTLPLPVAKNIQYFGAGTRLSVL.

This chain joins TRBV6-6 and TRBJ2-5; 8 positions match TRBD2. V was clipped by 6 bases and J by 4 bases; unmatched bases: 7. This CDR3 is 14 amino acids long. Germline lookup yields CDR1 MNHNY and CDR2 SVGAGI (reference sequence). CDR3 protein: CASSQAGVLETQYF. CDR3 in DNA: TGTGCCAGCAGCCAAGCGGGAGTCTTAGAGACCCAGTACTTC.

The chain has TRBV6-5 and TRBJ2-7; a weak D match, TRBD1 (6 bases). The end of the DNA is better explained by TRBJ2-1, so the J call may be wrong. Germline CDR1 is MNHEY and CDR2 is SVGAGI. CDR3 length: 15 amino acids. DNA of the CDR3: TGTGCCAGCAGGCCCGACAGGAGCTCCTACAATGAGCAGTTCTTC. Translated: CASRPDRSSYNEQFF.

V usage is TRBV2 and J usage is TRBJ2-3, with 9 bases that match TRBD2. The V gene's germline CDR1 is SNHLY and CDR2 FYNNEI. The trim removed 2 bases at V and 7 bases at J, leaving 10 bases unmatched. CDR3 length: 16 amino acids. Written as DNA, the CDR3 is TGTGCCAGCAGTGAAACGAGGACTAGCGCCGCATATACGCAGTATTTT. This translates into CASSETRTSAAYTQYF.

This clone was observed a few times. This rearrangement joins TRBV4-3 to TRBJ2-3, with D possibly matching TRBD2 (6 bases). V dropped 2 bases and J dropped 2 bases, with 14 bases sitting between them. The CDR3 spans 16 residues. Per germline, CDR1 LGHNA and CDR2 YSLEER. CDR3 coding DNA: TGCGCCAGCAGCCAACGGGACTCCAAGTACACAGATACGCAGTATTTT. This sequence encodes CASSQRDSKYTDTQYF.

In this sample, this clone turned up once. The chain combines TRBV5-5 with TRBJ2-5, with D perhaps TRBD2 (6 bases). V lost 4 bases, J lost 5 bases, and 9 bases lay in between. This CDR3 has 12 residues. Germline values: CDR1 SGHKS, CDR2 YYEKEE (reference sequence). The CDR3 loop reads CASSLEGETQYF. The DNA for the CDR3 is TGTGCCAGCAGCCTGGAGGGGGAGACCCAGTACTTC. The complete variable domain, with remaining parts taken from reference TRBV5-5 and TRBJ2-5, reads DAGVTQSPTHLIKTRGQQVTLRCSPISGHKSVSWYQQVLGQGPQFIFQYYEKEERGRGNFPDRFSARQFPNYSSELNVNALLLGDSALYLCASSLEGETQYFGPGTRLLVL.